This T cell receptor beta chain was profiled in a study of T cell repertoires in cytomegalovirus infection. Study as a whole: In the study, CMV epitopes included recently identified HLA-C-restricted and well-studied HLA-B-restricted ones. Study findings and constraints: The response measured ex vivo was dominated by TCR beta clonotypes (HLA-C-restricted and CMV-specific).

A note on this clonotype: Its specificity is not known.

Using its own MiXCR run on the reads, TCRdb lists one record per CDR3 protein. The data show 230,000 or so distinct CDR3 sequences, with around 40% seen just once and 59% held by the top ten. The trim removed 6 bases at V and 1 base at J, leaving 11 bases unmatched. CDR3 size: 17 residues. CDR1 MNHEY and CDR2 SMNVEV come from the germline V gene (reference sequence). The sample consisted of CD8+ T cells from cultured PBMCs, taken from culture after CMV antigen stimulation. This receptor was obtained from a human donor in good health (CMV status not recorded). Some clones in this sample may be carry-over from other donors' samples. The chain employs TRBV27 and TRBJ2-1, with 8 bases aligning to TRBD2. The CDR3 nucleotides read TGTGCCAGCAGCCGGCCTGGCACTAGCGGATCCTACAATGAGCAGTTCTTC. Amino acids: CASSRPGTSGSYNEQFF.